The source of this T cell receptor (beta chain) is a study of T cells in severe cutaneous drug reactions. In the study overall: Patients in acute or recovery stage gave blister fluids/cells and PBMC.

Study-level points and caveats: TRBV12-4 use rose strongly in carbamazepine-induced Stevens-Johnson syndrome or toxic epidermal necrolysis, averaging approximately 34% in blister cells and approximately 5% in PBMC. Tolerant-control and healthy-donor PBMC lacked or rarely had the public CDR3 found in blisters.

Sequenced patients had Stevens-Johnson syndrome or toxic epidermal necrolysis caused by carbamazepine. Concerning this clonotype itself: The antigen is unknown.

Germline CDR1 DFQATT, CDR2 SNEGSKA (reference sequence). The CDR3 loop spans 11 amino acids. Libraries were made by iRepertoire multiplex PCR with TCR subtype-specific primers for bulk and single-cell sequencing. Bulk TCR beta libraries: multiplex PCR with V-, D- and J-region primers. TCRdb reprocessed the multiplex PCR reads and stores each CDR3 protein as one record, lacking DNA. This sample's table reports 9,900 or so distinct CDR3 sequences. The rearrangement uses TRBV20-1 and TRBJ2-5. This TCR was sampled from a human donor with Stevens-Johnson syndrome, a severe cutaneous drug reaction. The sample comprised cells from a skin blister. The CDR3 sequence is CSANQRETQYF.